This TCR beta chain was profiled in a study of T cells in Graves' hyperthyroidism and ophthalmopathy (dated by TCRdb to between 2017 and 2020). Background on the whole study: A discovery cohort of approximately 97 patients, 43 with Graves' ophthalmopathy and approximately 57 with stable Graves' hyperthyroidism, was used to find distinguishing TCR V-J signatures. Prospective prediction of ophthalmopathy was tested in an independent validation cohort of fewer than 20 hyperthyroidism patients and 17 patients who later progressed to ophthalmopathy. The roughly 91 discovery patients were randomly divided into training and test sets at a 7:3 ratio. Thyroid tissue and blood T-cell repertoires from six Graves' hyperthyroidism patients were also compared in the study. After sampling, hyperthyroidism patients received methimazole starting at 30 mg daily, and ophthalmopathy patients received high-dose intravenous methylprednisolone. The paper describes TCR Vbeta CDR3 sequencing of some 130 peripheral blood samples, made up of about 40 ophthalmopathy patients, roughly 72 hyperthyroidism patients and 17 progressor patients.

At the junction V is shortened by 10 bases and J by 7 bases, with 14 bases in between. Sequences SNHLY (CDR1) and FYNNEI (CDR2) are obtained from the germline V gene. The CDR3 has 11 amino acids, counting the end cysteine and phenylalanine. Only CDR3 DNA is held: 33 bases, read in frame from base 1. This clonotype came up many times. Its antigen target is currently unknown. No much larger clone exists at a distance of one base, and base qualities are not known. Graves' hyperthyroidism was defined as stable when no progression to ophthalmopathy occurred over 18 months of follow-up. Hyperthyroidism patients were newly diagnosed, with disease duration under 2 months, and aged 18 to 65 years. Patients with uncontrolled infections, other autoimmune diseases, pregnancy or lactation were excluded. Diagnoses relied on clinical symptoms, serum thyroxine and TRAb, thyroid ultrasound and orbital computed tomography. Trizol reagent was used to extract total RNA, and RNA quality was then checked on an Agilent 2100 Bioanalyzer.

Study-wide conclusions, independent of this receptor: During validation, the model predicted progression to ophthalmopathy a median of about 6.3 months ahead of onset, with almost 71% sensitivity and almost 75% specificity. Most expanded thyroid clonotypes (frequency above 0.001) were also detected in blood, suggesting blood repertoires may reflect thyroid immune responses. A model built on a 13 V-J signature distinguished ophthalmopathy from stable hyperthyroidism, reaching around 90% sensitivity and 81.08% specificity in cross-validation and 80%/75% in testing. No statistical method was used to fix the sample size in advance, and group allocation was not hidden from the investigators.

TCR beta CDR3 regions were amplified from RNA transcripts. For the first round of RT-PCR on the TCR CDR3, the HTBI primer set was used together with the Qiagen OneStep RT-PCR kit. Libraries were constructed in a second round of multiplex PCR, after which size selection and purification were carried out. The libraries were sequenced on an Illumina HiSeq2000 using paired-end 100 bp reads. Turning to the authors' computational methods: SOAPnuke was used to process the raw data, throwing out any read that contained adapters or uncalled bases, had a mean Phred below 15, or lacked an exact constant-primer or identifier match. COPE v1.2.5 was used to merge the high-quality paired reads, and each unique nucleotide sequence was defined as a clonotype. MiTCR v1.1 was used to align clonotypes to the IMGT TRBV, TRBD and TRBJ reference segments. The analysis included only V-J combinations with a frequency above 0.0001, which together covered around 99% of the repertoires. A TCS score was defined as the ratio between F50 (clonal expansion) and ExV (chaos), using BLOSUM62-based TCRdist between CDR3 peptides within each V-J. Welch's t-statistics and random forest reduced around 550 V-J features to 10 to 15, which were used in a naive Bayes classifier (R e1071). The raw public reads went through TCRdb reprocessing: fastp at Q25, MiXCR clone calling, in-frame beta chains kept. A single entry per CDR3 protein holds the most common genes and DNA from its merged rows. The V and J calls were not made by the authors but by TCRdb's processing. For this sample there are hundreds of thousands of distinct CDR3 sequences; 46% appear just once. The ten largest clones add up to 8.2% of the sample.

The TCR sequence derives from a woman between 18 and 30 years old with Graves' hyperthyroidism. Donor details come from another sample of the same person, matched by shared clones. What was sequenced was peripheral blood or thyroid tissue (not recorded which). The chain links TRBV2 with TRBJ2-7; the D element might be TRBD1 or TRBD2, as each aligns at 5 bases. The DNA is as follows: TGTGCCACCGGGACGAAGATAGAGCAGTACTTC. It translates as CATGTKIEQYF.